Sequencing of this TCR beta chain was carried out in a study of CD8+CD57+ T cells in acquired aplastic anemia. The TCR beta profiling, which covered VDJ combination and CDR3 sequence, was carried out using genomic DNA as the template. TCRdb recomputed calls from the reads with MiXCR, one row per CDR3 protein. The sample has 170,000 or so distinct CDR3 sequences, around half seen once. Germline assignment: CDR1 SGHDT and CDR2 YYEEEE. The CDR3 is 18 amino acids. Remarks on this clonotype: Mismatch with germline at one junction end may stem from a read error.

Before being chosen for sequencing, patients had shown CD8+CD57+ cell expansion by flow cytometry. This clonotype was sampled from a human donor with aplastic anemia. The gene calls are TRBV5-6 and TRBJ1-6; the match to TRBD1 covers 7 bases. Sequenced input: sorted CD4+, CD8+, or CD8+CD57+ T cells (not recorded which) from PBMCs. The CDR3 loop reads CAGSGRLDRQVKGSPLHF. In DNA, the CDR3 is TGTGCCGGCAGCGGACGACTGGACAGGCAGGTTAAGGGTTCACCCCTCCACTTT.